This note documents a single T cell receptor beta chain sequence. The table came from immunoSEQ multiplex PCR; TCRdb's copy has only in-frame clones and leaves some out. The data contain hundreds of thousands of clones, roughly 83% of them singletons. This CDR3 spans 14 amino acids. CDR1 is SNHLY, CDR2 FYNNEI, per germline. V gave up 5 bases and J gave up 4 bases; unmatched junction bases: 5. The sample comes from a study of cytomegalovirus exposure and HLA in healthy donors. The sample was PBMCs. This TCR was recovered from a woman aged 18-30 years in good health and CMV-seronegative. The rearrangement joins TRBV2 to TRBJ2-7; 10 bases agree with TRBD1. CDR3 coding DNA: TGTGCCAGCAGTTCGGACAGGGGGATGTACGAGCAGTACTTC. It translates to CASSSDRGMYEQYF.